The 3 T cell receptor beta chains below all came from one sample that was sequenced in a study of CD8+ T cells in alopecia areata. Reverse transcription of extracted RNA yielded cDNA, which provided the sequencing template. Some clones are missing from TCRdb's copy, which holds only in-frame ones; the method was immunoSEQ multiplex PCR. The top ten clones hold 15% to 20% of a sample with about 150,000 clones, around half of them seen once. The material sequenced was CD8+ T cells sorted from blood, taken at week 0. The receptors here all came from a human donor with alopecia areata.

This clone was detected only a few times. This chain joins TRBV29-1 and TRBJ2-3, with D possibly being TRBD1 or TRBD2 (5 bases each). Germline assignment: CDR1 SQVTM and CDR2 ANQGSEA. Trimming removed 3 bases from V and 10 bases from J, with 26 bases in between. CDR3 size: 16 residues. DNA of the CDR3: TGCAGCGTTGACCCTGGGGCAGGAGGAACCCGACGTGCGCAGTATTTT. Translating it yields CSVDPGAGGTRRAQYF.

Details on this clone: Other DNA sequences in the same sample also yield this CDR3. The rearrangement links TRBV11-2 to TRBJ1-5; D remains unclear. With 4 bases removed from V and 0 bases from J, the gap between germline ends came to 4 bases. Per the germline V gene, CDR1 is SGHAT and CDR2 is FQNNGV. This CDR3 contains 13 residues. Here the CDR3 reads CASSSNSNQPQHF. DNA of the CDR3: TGTGCCAGCAGCTCCAATAGCAATCAGCCCCAGCATTTT.

This clone was observed a handful of times. The rearrangement joins TRBV20-1 to TRBJ2-1, with D hard to call. Germline V gives CDR1 DFQATT, CDR2 SNEGSKA (reference sequence). The CDR3 contains 10 residues. V was shortened by 6 bases and J by 13 bases, with 13 bases between the two germline ends. The CDR3 nucleotides read TGCAGTGCCCCACAAAAGGGTCAGTTCTTC. Its protein product is CSAPQKGQFF.